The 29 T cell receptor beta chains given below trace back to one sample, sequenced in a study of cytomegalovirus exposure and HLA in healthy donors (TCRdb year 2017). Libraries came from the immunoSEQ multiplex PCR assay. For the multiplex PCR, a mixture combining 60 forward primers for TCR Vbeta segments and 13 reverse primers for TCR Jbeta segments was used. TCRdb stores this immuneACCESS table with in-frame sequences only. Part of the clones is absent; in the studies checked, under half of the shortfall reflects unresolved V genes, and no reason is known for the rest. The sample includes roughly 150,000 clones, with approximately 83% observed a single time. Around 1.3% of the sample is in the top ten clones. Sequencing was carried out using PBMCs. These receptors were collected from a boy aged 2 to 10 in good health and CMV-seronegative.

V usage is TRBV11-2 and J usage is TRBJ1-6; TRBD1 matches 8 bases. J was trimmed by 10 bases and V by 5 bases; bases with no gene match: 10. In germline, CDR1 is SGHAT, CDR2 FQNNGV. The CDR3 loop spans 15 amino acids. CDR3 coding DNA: TGTGCCAGCAGCCTTATGCCAGGGGGCATCTCACCCCTCCACTTT. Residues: CASSLMPGGISPLHF.

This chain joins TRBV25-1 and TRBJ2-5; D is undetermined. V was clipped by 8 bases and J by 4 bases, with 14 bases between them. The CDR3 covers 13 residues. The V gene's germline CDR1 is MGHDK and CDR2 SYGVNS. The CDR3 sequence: CASSGGLGETQYF. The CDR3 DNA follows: TGTGCCAGCTCGGGTGGTTTAGGAGAGACCCAGTACTTC.

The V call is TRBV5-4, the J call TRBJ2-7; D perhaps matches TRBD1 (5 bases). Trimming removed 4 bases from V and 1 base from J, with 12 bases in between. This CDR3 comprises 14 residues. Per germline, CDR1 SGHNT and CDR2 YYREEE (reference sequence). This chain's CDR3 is CASSLSGASYEQYF. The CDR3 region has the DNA TGTGCCAGCAGCCTTTCTGGGGCTTCCTACGAGCAGTACTTC.

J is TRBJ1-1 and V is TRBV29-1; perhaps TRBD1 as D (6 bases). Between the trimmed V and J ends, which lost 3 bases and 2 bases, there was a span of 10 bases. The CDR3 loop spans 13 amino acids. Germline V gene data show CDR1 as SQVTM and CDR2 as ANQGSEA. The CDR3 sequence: CSVDPGTNTEAFF. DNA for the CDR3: TGCAGCGTTGACCCAGGGACAAACACTGAAGCTTTCTTT.

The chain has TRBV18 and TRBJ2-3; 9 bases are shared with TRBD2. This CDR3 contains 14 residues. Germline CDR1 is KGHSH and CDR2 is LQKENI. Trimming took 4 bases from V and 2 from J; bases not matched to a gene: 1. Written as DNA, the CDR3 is TGTGCCAGCTCACGGACTAGCGTCACAGATACGCAGTATTTT. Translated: CASSRTSVTDTQYF.

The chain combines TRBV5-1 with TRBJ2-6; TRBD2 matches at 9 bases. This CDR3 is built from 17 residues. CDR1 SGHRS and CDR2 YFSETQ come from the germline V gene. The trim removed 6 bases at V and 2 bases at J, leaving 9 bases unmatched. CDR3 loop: CASTEGLALTGANVLTF. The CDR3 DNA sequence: TGCGCCAGCACCGAGGGACTAGCCCTGACTGGGGCCAACGTCCTGACTTTC.

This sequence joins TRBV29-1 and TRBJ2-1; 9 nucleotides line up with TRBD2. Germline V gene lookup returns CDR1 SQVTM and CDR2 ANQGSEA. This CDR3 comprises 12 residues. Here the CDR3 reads CGGRGGLNEQFF. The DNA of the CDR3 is TGCGGCGGGAGGGGGGGCCTCAATGAGCAGTTCTTC.

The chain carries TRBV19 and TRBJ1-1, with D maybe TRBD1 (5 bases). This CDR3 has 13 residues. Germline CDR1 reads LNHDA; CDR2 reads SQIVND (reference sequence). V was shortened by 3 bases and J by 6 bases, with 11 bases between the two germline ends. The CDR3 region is CASSIQGLPEAFF. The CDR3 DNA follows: TGTGCCAGTAGTATCCAGGGATTACCTGAAGCTTTCTTT.

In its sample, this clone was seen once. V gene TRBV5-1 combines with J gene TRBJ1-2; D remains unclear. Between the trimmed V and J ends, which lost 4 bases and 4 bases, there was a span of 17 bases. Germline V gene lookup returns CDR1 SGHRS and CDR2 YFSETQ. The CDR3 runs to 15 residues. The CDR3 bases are TGCGCCAGCAGCCCGGAGTCGCGGGGAATCTATGGCTACACCTTC. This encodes CASSPESRGIYGYTF.

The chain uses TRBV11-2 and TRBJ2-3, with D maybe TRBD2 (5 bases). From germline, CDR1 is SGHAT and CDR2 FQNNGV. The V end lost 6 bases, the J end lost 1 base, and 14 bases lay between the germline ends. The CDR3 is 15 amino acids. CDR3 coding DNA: TGTGCCAGCAGGGTATCGACTACGGGCACAGATACGCAGTATTTT. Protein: CASRVSTTGTDTQYF. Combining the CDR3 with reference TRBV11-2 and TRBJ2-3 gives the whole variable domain EAGVAQSPRYKIIEKRQSVAFWCNPISGHATLYWYQQILGQGPKLLIQFQNNGVVDDSQLPKDRFSAERLKGVDSTLKIQPAKLEDSAVYLCASRVSTTGTDTQYFGPGTRLTVL.

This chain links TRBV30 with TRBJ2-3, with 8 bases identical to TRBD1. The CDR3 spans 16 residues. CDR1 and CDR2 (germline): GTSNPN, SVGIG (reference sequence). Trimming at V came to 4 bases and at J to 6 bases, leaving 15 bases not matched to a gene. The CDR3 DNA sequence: TGTGCCTGGAACCCTGCCGTGGCAGGGGGCATGGATACGCAGTATTTT. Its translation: CAWNPAVAGGMDTQYF.

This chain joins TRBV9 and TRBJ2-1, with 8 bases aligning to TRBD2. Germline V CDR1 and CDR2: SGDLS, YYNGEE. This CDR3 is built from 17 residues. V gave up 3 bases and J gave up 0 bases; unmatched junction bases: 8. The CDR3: CASSGQRERRSYNEQFF. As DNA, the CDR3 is TGTGCCAGCAGCGGACAGCGGGAGAGGCGCTCCTACAATGAGCAGTTCTTC.

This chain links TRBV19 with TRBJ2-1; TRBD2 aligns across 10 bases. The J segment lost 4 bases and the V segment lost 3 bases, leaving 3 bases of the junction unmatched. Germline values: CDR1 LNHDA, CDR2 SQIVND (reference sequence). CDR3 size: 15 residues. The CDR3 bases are TGTGCCAGTAGTATCGGACTAGCGGAATACAATGAGCAGTTCTTC. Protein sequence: CASSIGLAEYNEQFF.

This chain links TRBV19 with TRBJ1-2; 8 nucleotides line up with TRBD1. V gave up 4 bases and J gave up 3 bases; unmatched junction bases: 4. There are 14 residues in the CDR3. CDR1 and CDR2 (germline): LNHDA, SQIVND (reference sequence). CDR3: CASSRQGAYYGYTF. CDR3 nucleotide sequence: TGTGCCAGTAGTAGGCAGGGGGCTTACTATGGCTACACCTTC. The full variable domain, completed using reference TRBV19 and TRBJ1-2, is DGGITQSPKYLFRKEGQNVTLSCEQNLNHDAMYWYRQDPGQGLRLIYYSQIVNDFQKGDIAEGYSVSREKKESFPLTVTSAQKNPTAFYLCASSRQGAYYGYTFGSGTRLTVV.

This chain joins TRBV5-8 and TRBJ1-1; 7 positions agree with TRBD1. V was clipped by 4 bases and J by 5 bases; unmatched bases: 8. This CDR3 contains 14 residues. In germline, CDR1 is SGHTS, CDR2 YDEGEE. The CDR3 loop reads CASSRYRGGTEAFF. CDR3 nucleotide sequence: TGTGCCAGCAGCCGCTACAGGGGCGGGACTGAAGCTTTCTTT.

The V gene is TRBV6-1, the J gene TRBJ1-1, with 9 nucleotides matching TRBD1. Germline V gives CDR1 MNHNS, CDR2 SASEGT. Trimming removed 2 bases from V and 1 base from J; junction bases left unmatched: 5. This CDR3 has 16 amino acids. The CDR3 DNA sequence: TGTGCCAGCAGTGAAAGAAAGGGACAGGGGAACACTGAAGCTTTCTTT. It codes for CASSERKGQGNTEAFF.

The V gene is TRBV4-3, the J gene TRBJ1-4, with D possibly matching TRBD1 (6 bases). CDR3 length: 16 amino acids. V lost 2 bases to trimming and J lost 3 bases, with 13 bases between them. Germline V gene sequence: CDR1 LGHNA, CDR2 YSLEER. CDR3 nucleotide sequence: TGCGCCAGCAGCCAAAACACAGGGTTGGCTAATGAAAAACTGTTTTTT. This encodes CASSQNTGLANEKLFF.

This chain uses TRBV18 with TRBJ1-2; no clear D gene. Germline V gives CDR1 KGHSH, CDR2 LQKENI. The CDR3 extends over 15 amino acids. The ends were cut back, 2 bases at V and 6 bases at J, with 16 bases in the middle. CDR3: CASSPEAPVTHGYTF. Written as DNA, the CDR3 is TGTGCCAGCTCACCAGAAGCGCCAGTTACCCATGGCTACACCTTC.

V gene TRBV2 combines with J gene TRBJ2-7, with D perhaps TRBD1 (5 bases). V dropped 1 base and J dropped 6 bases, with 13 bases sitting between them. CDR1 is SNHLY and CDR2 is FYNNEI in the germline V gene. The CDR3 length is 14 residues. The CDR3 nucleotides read TGTGCCAGCAGTGAAGAGACAGCTTCTCCCGAGCAGTACTTC. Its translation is CASSEETASPEQYF. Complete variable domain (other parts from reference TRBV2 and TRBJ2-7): EPEVTQTPSHQVTQMGQEVILRCVPISNHLYFYWYRQILGQKVEFLVSFYNNEISEKSEIFDDQFSVERPDGSNFTLKIRSTKLEDSAMYFCASSEETASPEQYFGPGTRLTVT.

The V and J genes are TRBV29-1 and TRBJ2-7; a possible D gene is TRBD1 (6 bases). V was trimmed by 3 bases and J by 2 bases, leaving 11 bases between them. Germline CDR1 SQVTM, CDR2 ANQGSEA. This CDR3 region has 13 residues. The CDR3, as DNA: TGCAGCGTTGAGAGTGGGGGCCCCTACGAGCAGTACTTC. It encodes CSVESGGPYEQYF.

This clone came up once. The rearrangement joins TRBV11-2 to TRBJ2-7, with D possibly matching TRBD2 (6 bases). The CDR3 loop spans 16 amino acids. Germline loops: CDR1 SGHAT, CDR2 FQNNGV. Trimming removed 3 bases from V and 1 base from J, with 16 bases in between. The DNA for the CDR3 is TGTGCCAGCAGCTTGGGCGGGAACACTCGATCCTACGAGCAGTACGTC. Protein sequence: CASSLGGNTRSYEQYV.

The CDR3 here is CASSLVGGDNEQFF. The CDR3 nucleotides read TGTGCCAGCAGCTTAGTAGGGGGAGACAATGAGCAGTTCTTC. The J gene is TRBJ2-1, the V gene TRBV7-8; possible D gene TRBD1, 6 bases. The CDR3 spans 14 residues. CDR1 SGHVS and CDR2 FQNEAQ come from the germline V gene. The germline V and J ends were trimmed by 1 base and 5 bases, with 9 bases remaining between them.

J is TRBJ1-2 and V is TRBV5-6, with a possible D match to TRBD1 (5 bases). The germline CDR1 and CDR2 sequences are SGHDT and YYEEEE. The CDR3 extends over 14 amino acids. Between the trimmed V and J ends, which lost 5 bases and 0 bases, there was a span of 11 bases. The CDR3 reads CASRFTTANYGYTF. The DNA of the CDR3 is TGTGCCAGCAGATTTACGACAGCTAACTATGGCTACACCTTC.

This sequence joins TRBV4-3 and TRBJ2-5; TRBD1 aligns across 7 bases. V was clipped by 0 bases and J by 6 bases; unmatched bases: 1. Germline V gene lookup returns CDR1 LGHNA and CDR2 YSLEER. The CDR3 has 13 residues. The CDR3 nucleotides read TGCGCCAGCAGCCAAGACAGGGGGAAGACCCAGTACTTC. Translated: CASSQDRGKTQYF.

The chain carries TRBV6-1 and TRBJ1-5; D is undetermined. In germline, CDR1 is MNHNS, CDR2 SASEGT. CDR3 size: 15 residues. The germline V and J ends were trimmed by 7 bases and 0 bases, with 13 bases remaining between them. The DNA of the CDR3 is TGTGCCAGCATCAAAGGCGGCCTTAGCAATCAGCCCCAGCATTTT. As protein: CASIKGGLSNQPQHF.

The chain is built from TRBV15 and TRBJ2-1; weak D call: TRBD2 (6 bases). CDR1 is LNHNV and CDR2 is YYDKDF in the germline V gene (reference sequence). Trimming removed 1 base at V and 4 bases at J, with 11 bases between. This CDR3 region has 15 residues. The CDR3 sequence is CATSRAGAGYNEQFF. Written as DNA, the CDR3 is TGTGCCACCAGCAGAGCGGGAGCAGGGTACAATGAGCAGTTCTTC.

The CDR3 region has the DNA TGCGCCAGCAGCTTGGTGCCTAGCGACAATGAGCAGTTCTTC. Translating it yields CASSLVPSDNEQFF. The chain uses TRBV5-1 and TRBJ2-1; D might be TRBD2 (6 bases). This CDR3 is built from 14 residues. The V end was cut by 0 bases, the J end by 5 bases, with 9 bases between. CDR1 and CDR2 (germline): SGHRS, YFSETQ. The full variable domain, completed using reference TRBV5-1 and TRBJ2-1, is KAGVTQTPRYLIKTRGQQVTLSCSPISGHRSVSWYQQTPGQGLQFLFEYFSETQRNKGNFPGRFSGRQFSNSRSEMNVSTLELGDSALYLCASSLVPSDNEQFFGPGTRLTVL.

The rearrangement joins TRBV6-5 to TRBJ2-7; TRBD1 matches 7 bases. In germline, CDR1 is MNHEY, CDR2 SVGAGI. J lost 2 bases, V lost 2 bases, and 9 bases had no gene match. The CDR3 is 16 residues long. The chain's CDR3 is CASSYHLTGQPYEQYV. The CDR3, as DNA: TGTGCCAGCAGTTACCATCTGACAGGGCAACCCTACGAGCAGTACGTC.

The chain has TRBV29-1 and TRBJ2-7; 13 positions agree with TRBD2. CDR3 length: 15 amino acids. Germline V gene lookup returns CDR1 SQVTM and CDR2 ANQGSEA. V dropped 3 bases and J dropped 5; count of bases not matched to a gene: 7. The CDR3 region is CSVERTSGSGNEQYF. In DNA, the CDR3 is TGCAGCGTTGAGCGGACTAGCGGGAGTGGGAACGAGCAGTACTTC.